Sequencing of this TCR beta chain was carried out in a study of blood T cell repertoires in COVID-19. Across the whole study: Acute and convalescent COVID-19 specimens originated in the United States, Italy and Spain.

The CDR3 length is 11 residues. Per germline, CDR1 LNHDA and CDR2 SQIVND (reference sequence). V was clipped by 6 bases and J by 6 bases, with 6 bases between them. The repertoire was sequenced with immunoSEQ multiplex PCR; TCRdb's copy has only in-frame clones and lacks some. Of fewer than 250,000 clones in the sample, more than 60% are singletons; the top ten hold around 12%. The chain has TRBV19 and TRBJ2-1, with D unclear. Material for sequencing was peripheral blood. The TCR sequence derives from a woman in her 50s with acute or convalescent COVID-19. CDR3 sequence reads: CASRLVNEQFF. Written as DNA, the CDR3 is TGTGCCAGTAGATTAGTCAATGAGCAGTTCTTC.